This T cell receptor (beta chain) stems from a study of T cell responses to AZD1222 COVID-19 vaccine. Study conclusions and caveats: The repertoires were collected only after the peak T cell response. Unmutated variant regions are reportedly the target of nearly half of TCRs that are spike-specific. Baseline antibody screening turned up just a handful of seropositive AZD1222 recipients.

A word on this clone: The antigen is unknown.

Sequencing used immunoSEQ multiplex PCR; TCRdb keeps in-frame clones, though not all of them. The table lists about 53,000 clones, roughly 83% of them singletons. The clonotype comes from an adult in good health. The source was peripheral blood, collected on day 0 of AZD1222 vaccination.

CDR3 DNA: TGTGCCAGCAGCAGGGGGCCGAACACTGAAGCTTTCTTT. Translating it yields CASSRGPNTEAFF. V is TRBV2 and J is TRBJ1-1; the match to TRBD1 covers 8 bases. The CDR3 length is 13 residues. The germline V gene encodes CDR1 SNHLY and CDR2 FYNNEI. V trimming: 6 bases; J trimming: 1 base; junction bases outside the gene matches: 1.